Following are 5 T cell receptor beta chains from one sample sequenced in a study of CD8 T cells in ankylosing spondylitis. One entry per CDR3 protein, called by TCRdb with MiXCR from the 5' RACE reads. The data show under 300,000 distinct CDR3 sequences, approximately 12% seen once. The sample comprised blood, either unsorted or a sorted T cell fraction (not recorded which). The receptors were sampled from a male donor with ankylosing spondylitis or in good health (not recorded which).

As regards this clonotype: Since a much larger clone is just one base distant, this may be a read error. V and J are TRBV5-5 and TRBJ2-7; either TRBD1 or TRBD2 may fit D (5 bases each). CDR1 is SGHKS, CDR2 YYEKEE, per germline (reference sequence). The CDR3 extends over 15 amino acids. CDR3 nucleotide sequence: TGTGCCCGCAGCTCCGGACCCGGGGCCACCTACGAGCAGTACTTC. Translation gives CARSSGPGATYEQYF.

This clonotype was seen repeatedly, ten times or more. The J gene is TRBJ2-1, the V gene TRBV20-1; D could derive from TRBD1 or TRBD2 (5 bases each). Trimming pared 3 bases from V and 8 bases from J, leaving 14 bases between. Per germline, CDR1 DFQATT and CDR2 SNEGSKA (reference sequence). This CDR3 contains 13 residues. Written as DNA, the CDR3 is TGCAGTGCTAGCGGGGACGGGAACTATGAGCAGTTCTTC. Translation gives CSASGDGNYEQFF.

This clonotype was seen only a few times. V usage is TRBV29-1 and J usage is TRBJ2-5; D gene uncertain. The germline V and J ends were trimmed by 4 bases and 0 bases, with 9 bases remaining between them. The CDR3 has 13 amino acids. Germline lookup yields CDR1 SQVTM and CDR2 ANQGSEA. The DNA for the CDR3 is TGCAGCGTTGCCGACGGAAACCAAGAGACCCAGTACTTC. It translates to CSVADGNQETQYF.

This clonotype was seen many times. The CDR3 DNA reads TGCGCCAGCAGCTTGTGGGGAGCGGGAGGGAGCTCCTACGAGCAGTACTTC. Protein: CASSLWGAGGSSYEQYF. V usage is TRBV5-1 and J usage is TRBJ2-7, with 10 bases fitting TRBD2. This CDR3 spans 17 amino acids. V gave up 1 base and J gave up 0 bases; unmatched junction bases: 7. Per the germline V gene, CDR1 is SGHRS and CDR2 is YFSETQ. Using reference TRBV5-1 and TRBJ2-7 for the parts outside the CDR3, the full variable domain is KAGVTQTPRYLIKTRGQQVTLSCSPISGHRSVSWYQQTPGQGLQFLFEYFSETQRNKGNFPGRFSGRQFSNSRSEMNVSTLELGDSALYLCASSLWGAGGSSYEQYFGPGTRLTVT.

This clonotype was seen many times. The chain couples TRBV3-1 to TRBJ2-7; 11 bases align to TRBD2. The germline V gene has CDR1 LGHDT and CDR2 YNNKEL (reference sequence). V lost 3 bases, J lost 4 bases, and 5 bases stayed unmatched. This CDR3 region has 15 residues. CDR3 sequence reads: CASSQGTSGRYEQYF. In DNA form, the CDR3 reads TGTGCCAGCAGCCAGGGGACTAGCGGAAGATACGAGCAGTACTTC.